Each of the 8 T cell receptor beta chains below was sequenced from the same sample in a study of cytotoxic CD8 clonotypes in ibrutinib-treated CLL. Assay: immunoSEQ multiplex PCR; the TCRdb copy retains only in-frame clones and omits some. Here the sample spans about 140,000 clones, around 84% being singletons. The material sequenced was PBMCs, taken after 36 months of ibrutinib treatment. Receptors originate from a human donor with chronic lymphocytic leukemia.

The rearrangement joins TRBV2 to TRBJ2-7; maybe TRBD1 (5 bases). The CDR3 totals 16 residues. Germline values: CDR1 SNHLY, CDR2 FYNNEI. Trimming took 7 bases from V and 1 from J, leaving 20 bases between them. CDR3 residues: CASTPGLGQISYEQYF. The CDR3 nucleotides read TGTGCCAGCACTCCCGGGTTGGGGCAGATTTCCTACGAGCAGTACTTC. The variable domain in full, with the rest retrieved from reference TRBV2 and TRBJ2-7, is EPEVTQTPSHQVTQMGQEVILRCVPISNHLYFYWYRQILGQKVEFLVSFYNNEISEKSEIFDDQFSVERPDGSNFTLKIRSTKLEDSAMYFCASTPGLGQISYEQYFGPGTRLTVT.

V is TRBV2 and J is TRBJ1-2; weak D call: TRBD1 (5 bases). V lost 2 bases to trimming and J lost 0 bases, with 10 bases between them. Germline V gives CDR1 SNHLY, CDR2 FYNNEI. CDR3 length equals 15 residues. CDR3 region: CASSELGLSNYGYTF. CDR3 bases: TGTGCCAGCAGTGAACTGGGGCTCTCTAACTATGGCTACACCTTC.

The chain recombines TRBV4-2 with TRBJ1-2, with 7 bases that match TRBD1. From germline, CDR1 is LGHNA and CDR2 YNFKEQ. With V trimmed by 2 bases and J by 9 bases, 9 bases remained unmatched. The CDR3 totals 14 residues. DNA of the CDR3: TGTGCCAGCAGCCAACTATGGACAGGTTGGCGCTACACCTTC. This translates into CASSQLWTGWRYTF.

The chain uses TRBV23-1 and TRBJ1-1; D is unresolved. TRBV23-1 is classed as an ORF, of uncertain function. Trimming took 9 bases from V and 5 from J, leaving 22 bases between them. The CDR3 runs to 15 residues. The CDR3 loop is CARWAPTDMLTEAFF. DNA of the CDR3: TGCGCCAGGTGGGCCCCCACCGACATGTTGACTGAAGCTTTCTTT.

This chain joins TRBV2 and TRBJ1-4; the D is unclear. The CDR3 extends over 15 amino acids. Per germline, CDR1 SNHLY and CDR2 FYNNEI. V lost 8 bases and J lost 10, with 23 bases in between. For the CDR3, the DNA is TGTGCCAGCGACCCGCAAACTAGGACCGCCGGAAAACTGTTTTTT. Translated, it gives CASDPQTRTAGKLFF.

As concerns this clone: This CDR3 is also generated by other DNA sequences in the sample. This rearrangement joins TRBV19 to TRBJ2-1; D gene ambiguous. This CDR3 is 11 amino acids long. CDR1 and CDR2 (germline): LNHDA, SQIVND (reference sequence). Trimming left V 6 bases short and J 4 bases short, with 4 bases between. The CDR3 sequence: CASSAYNEQFF. The CDR3 bases are TGTGCCAGTAGCGCATACAATGAGCAGTTCTTC. Variable domain in full (rest from reference TRBV19 and TRBJ2-1): DGGITQSPKYLFRKEGQNVTLSCEQNLNHDAMYWYRQDPGQGLRLIYYSQIVNDFQKGDIAEGYSVSREKKESFPLTVTSAQKNPTAFYLCASSAYNEQFFGPGTRLTVL.

V gene TRBV7-2 combines with J gene TRBJ2-7; D is perhaps TRBD2 (6 bases). Trimming stripped 5 bases from V and 6 bases from J, with 23 bases between. Germline V lookup: CDR1 SGHTA, CDR2 FQGNSA. The CDR3 sequence is 16 residues long. CDR3 nucleotide sequence: TGTGCCAGCAGCCCAGTCGGTTCCTCGCGGGACCCCGAGCAGTACTTC. It codes for CASSPVGSSRDPEQYF.

The chain recombines TRBV28 with TRBJ1-2; D ambiguous. The V and J ends lost 1 base and 4 bases respectively, with 7 bases between them. Germline CDR1 reads MDHEN; CDR2 reads SYDVKM. This CDR3 is built from 13 residues. The CDR3 protein is CASSLSGSYGYTF. CDR3 nucleotide sequence: TGTGCCAGCAGTTTATCGGGGTCCTATGGCTACACCTTC.